This entry lists 11 T cell receptor beta chains sequenced from one sample in a study of beta chain features in type 1 diabetes. Of the isolated RNA, all was reverse transcribed, and so the sequenced material was expressed TCRB transcripts. Sequencing used immunoSEQ multiplex PCR; TCRdb keeps in-frame clones, though not all of them. The sample lists hundreds of thousands of clones; 30% were seen once. Material for sequencing was naive CD4+ T cells from blood. These receptors were collected from a man in his late teens or twenties in good health.

This clone appeared a few times. The gene calls are TRBV30 and TRBJ1-1; D perhaps matches TRBD1 (5 bases). The CDR3 totals 14 residues. Germline-derived CDR1 and CDR2 are GTSNPN and SVGIG (reference sequence). Trimming left V 8 bases short and J 0 bases short, with 16 bases between. Here the CDR3 reads CAARGLFMNTEAFF. CDR3 DNA: TGTGCCGCGAGGGGTCTTTTCATGAACACTGAAGCTTTCTTT.

V is TRBV9 and J is TRBJ2-5; D call uncertain. Trimming removed 0 bases at V and 9 bases at J, with 15 bases between. Germline V gives CDR1 SGDLS, CDR2 YYNGEE. This CDR3 spans 14 amino acids. CDR3 sequence reads: CASSVEGPPMAQYF. Here the CDR3 DNA reads TGTGCCAGCAGCGTAGAGGGTCCCCCAATGGCCCAGTACTTC.

This chain connects TRBV21-1 to TRBJ1-2; TRBD1 was called by the table and not checked on the DNA. TRBV21-1 is a known pseudogene. The CDR3 runs to 13 residues. This chain's CDR3 is CARGLQGFHGYTF. The CDR3, as DNA: TGTGCCAGAGGATTACAGGGTTTTCATGGCTACACCTTC.

This clone was seen more than once but under ten times. The rearrangement joins TRBV29-1 to TRBJ1-1; D not resolved. From germline, CDR1 is SQVTM and CDR2 ANQGSEA. V lost 4 bases and J lost 0, with 6 bases in between. The CDR3 totals 12 residues. Here the CDR3 DNA reads TGCAGCGTTGTTCCGGTGAACACTGAAGCTTTCTTT. This gives the protein CSVVPVNTEAFF.

This clone was seen a handful of times. V gene TRBV5-4 combines with J gene TRBJ2-2; 9 bases align to TRBD1. Germline lookup yields CDR1 SGHNT and CDR2 YYREEE (reference sequence). V was pared by 4 bases and J by 3 bases, with 16 bases of the junction left unmatched. CDR3 length: 19 amino acids. CDR3: CASSTGPGQGTRDTGELFF. CDR3 bases: TGTGCCAGCAGCACTGGGCCGGGACAGGGTACGAGGGACACCGGGGAGCTGTTTTTT.

The chain recombines TRBV29-1 with TRBJ2-7; possible D gene TRBD1, 6 bases. CDR3 length equals 12 residues. CDR1 and CDR2 from the germline V gene are SQVTM and ANQGSEA. The CDR3 sequence: CLASTGSYEQYF. The CDR3 DNA reads as TGCCTCGCCTCTACAGGGTCCTACGAGCAGTACTTC.

The chain recombines TRBV2 with TRBJ2-7; 11 bases line up with TRBD2. CDR3 length: 18 amino acids. V shed 6 bases and J 5 bases; nucleotides not matched to a gene: 18. Germline CDR1 is SNHLY and CDR2 is FYNNEI. The CDR3 reads CASRLPTSGVRVEHEQYF. The DNA of the CDR3 is TGTGCCAGCAGATTACCGACTAGCGGGGTAAGGGTAGAACACGAGCAGTACTTC.

This clone came up a few times. The gene calls are TRBV15 and TRBJ2-1; no clear D. Germline lookup yields CDR1 LNHNV and CDR2 YYDKDF (reference sequence). This CDR3 has 14 amino acids. Trimming shortened V by 1 base and J by 7 bases, and 11 bases separated the two germline ends. This CDR3 is CATSRVWLLNEQFF. CDR3 nucleotide sequence: TGTGCCACCAGCAGAGTTTGGCTATTAAATGAGCAGTTCTTC.

This chain uses TRBV7-9 with TRBJ2-1; D gene unclear. Trimming removed 5 bases from V and 5 bases from J, with 13 bases in between. This CDR3 comprises 14 residues. Germline V CDR1 and CDR2: SEHNR, FQNEAQ (reference sequence). The CDR3 protein is CASSPGLRDNEQFF. The CDR3 DNA reads as TGTGCCAGCAGCCCTGGGTTAAGGGACAATGAGCAGTTCTTC.

This clone was seen a handful of times. V usage is TRBV5-1 and J usage is TRBJ2-5; 9 bases line up with TRBD1. Germline V gene lookup returns CDR1 SGHRS and CDR2 YFSETQ. The CDR3 extends over 15 amino acids. Germline trimming cut 5 bases from V and 5 bases from J; bases unmatched to any gene: 10. CDR3 region: CASSWPGQGEETQYF. The CDR3 DNA reads TGCGCCAGCAGTTGGCCGGGACAGGGAGAGGAGACCCAGTACTTC.

This clone was detected a few times. CDR3 nucleotide sequence: TGCGCCAGCAGAAAACACCACGGTCCCTACGAGCAGTACTTC. Translating it yields CASRKHHGPYEQYF. The chain employs TRBV5-1 and TRBJ2-7; D uncertain. Trimming removed 5 bases at V and 2 bases at J, with 14 bases between. Germline CDR1 is SGHRS and CDR2 is YFSETQ. The CDR3 totals 14 residues.